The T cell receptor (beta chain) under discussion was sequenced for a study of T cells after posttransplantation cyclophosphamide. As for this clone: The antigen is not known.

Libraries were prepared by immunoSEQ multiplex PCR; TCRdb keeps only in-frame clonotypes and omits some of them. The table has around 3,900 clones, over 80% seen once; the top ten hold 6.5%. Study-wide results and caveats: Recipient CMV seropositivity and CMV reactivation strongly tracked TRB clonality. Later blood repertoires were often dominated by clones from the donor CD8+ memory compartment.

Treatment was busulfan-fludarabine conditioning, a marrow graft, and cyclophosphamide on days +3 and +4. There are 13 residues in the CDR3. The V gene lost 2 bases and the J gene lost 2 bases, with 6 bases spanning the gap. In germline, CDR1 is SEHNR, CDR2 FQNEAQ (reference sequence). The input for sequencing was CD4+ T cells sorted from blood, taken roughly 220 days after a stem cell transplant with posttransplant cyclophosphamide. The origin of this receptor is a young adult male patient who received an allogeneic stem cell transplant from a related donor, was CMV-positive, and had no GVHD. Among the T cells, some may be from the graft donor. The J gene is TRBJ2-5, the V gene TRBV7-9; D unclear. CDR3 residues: CASSLSGQETQYF. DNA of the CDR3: TGTGCCAGCAGCTTATCCGGTCAAGAGACCCAGTACTTC.